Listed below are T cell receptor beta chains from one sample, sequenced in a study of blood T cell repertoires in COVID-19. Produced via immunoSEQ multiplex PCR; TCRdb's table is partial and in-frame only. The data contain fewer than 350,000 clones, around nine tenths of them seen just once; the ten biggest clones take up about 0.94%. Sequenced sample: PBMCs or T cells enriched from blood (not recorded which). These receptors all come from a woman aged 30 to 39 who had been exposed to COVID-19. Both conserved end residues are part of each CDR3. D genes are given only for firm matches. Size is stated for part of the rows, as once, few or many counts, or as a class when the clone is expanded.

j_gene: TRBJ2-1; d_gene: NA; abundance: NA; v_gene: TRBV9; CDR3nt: TGTGCCAGCAGCTCCCAAGGATCGGGAGTTCCCCATGAGCAGTTCTTC; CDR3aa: CASSSQGSGVPHEQFF
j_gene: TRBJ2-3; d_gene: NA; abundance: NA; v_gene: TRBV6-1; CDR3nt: TGTGCCAGCAGCGAACAAGGGACATCCGTCTTATCAGATACGCAGTATTTT; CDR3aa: CASSEQGTSVLSDTQYF
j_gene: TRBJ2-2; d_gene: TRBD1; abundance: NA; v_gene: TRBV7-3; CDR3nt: TGTGCCAGCAGCTCGGACAGGTCCGGGGAGCTGTTTTTT; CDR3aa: CASSSDRSGELFF
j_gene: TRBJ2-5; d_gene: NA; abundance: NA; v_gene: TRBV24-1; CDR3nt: TGTGCCACCAGTGACCTGACAGGGGAGGGTCGAGAGACCCAGTACTTC; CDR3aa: CATSDLTGEGRETQYF
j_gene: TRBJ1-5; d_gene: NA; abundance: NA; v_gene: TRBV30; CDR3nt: TGTGCCTGGAGTGAAGGGGGGGCCCAGCCCCAGCATTTT; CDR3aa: CAWSEGGAQPQHF
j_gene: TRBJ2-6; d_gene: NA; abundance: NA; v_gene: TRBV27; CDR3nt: TGTGCCAGCAGTGTTACAGGGTCCTCTGGGGCCAACGTCCTGACTTTC; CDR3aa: CASSVTGSSGANVLTF
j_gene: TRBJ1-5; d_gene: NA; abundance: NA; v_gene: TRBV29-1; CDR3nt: TGCAGCGTTGTACCGGGAGCGGGCAATCAGCCCCAGCATTTT; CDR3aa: CSVVPGAGNQPQHF
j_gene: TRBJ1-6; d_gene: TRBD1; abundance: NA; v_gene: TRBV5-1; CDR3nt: TGCGCCAGCAGCAGTGCCGCCGGGACAGACGTAGGTTTTCCCCTCCACTTT; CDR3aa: CASSSAAGTDVGFPLHF
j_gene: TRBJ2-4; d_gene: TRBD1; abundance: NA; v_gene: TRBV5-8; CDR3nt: TGTGCCAGCAGCTTGGAGGGGCGACAGGGTCTAGCCAAAAACATTCAGTACTTC; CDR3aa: CASSLEGRQGLAKNIQYF
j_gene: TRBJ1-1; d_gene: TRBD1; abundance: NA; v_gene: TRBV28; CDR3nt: TGTGCCAGCAGTCCGGGACAGGGGAGCACTGAAGCTTTCTTT; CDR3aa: CASSPGQGSTEAFF
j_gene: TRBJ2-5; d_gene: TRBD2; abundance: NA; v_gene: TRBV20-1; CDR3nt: TGCAGTGCTAGTAAGCTAGCGGGCACCCAAGAGACCCAGTACTTC; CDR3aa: CSASKLAGTQETQYF
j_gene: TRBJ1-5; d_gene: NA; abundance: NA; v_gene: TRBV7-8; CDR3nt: TGTGCCAGCAGCTTAGTCGGGGGAGGGCAGCCCCAGCATTTT; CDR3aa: CASSLVGGGQPQHF
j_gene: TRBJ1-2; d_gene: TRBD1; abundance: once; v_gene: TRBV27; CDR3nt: TGTGCCAGCAGGCATCGGACAGGGGGCTATGGCTACACCTTC; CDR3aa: CASRHRTGGYGYTF
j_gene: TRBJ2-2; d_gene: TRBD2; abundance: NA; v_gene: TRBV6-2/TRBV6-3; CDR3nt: TGTGCCAGCAGCCCTTTCCTAGCGGGAGGGGGATCCGGGGAGCTGTTTTTT; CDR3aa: CASSPFLAGGGSGELFF
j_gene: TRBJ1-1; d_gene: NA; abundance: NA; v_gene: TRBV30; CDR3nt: TGTGCCTGGAGTGTAGGTTGGGCCCACACTGAAGCTTTCTTT; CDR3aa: CAWSVGWAHTEAFF
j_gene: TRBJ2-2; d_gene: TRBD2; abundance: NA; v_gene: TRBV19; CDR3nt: TGTGCCAGTAGTGTCCAGAGACTAGCCTTGGGTTACACCGGGGAGCTGTTTTTT; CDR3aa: CASSVQRLALGYTGELFF